These T cell receptor beta chains were read from a single sample in a study of regulatory T cells in long-lasting Graves disease. TCRdb itself ran the multiplex PCR reads through MiXCR, one entry per CDR3 protein. The sample has 400,000 to 450,000 distinct CDR3 sequences; about 16% are singletons. The data were also submitted as part of a second study, on T cells in Graves' hyperthyroidism and ophthalmopathy.

Here the sequenced sample was peripheral blood mononuclear cells (PBMCs), taken at new diagnosis, from a patient treated with antithyroid drugs. The receptor source for this set is a woman in her twenties or thirties with Graves disease. The CDR3 runs from the conserved cysteine through the conserved F or W. A D gene is named only where the DNA matches it firmly. Size values are once, few and many counts, or a class for expanded clones, and some rows have none.

size	V	D	J	DNA	CDR3
many	TRBV20-1	-	TRBJ1-2	TGCAGTGCTCCCGACAATCTCTATGGCTACACCTTC	CSAPDNLYGYTF
few	TRBV13	-	TRBJ2-7	TGTGCCAGCAGCTGGGCCCGACAGGAGCTATCCTACGAGCAGTACTTC	CASSWARQELSYEQYF
many	TRBV28	TRBD2	TRBJ2-5	TGTGCCAGCAGTTATGGGACTAGCGAGCTGGAGACCCAGTACTTC	CASSYGTSELETQYF
-	TRBV3-1	-	TRBJ1-3	TGTGCCAGCAGGAACCAGGGTTCGCTCTCTGAAAACACCATATATTTT	CASRNQGSLSENTIYF
many	TRBV11-2	-	TRBJ1-3	TGTGCCAGCAGCCCGGCAGGGGGAAACACCATATATTTT	CASSPAGGNTIYF
many	TRBV20-1	-	TRBJ2-3	TGCAGTGCTAGTCTAGCGATGAGCACAGATACGCAGTATTTT	CSASLAMSTDTQYF
many	TRBV12-3/TRBV12-4	TRBD2	TRBJ2-7	TGTGCCAGCACCGGGACAGCGGGAGGTCACTACGAGCAGTACTTC	CASTGTAGGHYEQYF
-	TRBV9	TRBD2	TRBJ2-2	TGTGCCAGCAGCGTAAGGACGGGGGGAGCCGGCGGCGGGGAGCTGTTTTTT	CASSVRTGGAGGGELFF
many	TRBV7-9	-	TRBJ2-1	TGTGCCAGCAGCCAACGACTTGAGCAGTTCTTC	CASSQRLEQFF
-	TRBV6-1	-	TRBJ1-2	TGTGCCAGCAGTGAAGACAAGAGCTATGGCTACACCTTC	CASSEDKSYGYTF
-	TRBV20-1	TRBD2	TRBJ2-5	TGCAGTGTCAAGACCGGGACTAGCGGGAGTTGGGAGACCCAGTACTTC	CSVKTGTSGSWETQYF
many	TRBV5-1	TRBD1	TRBJ2-2	TGCGCCAGCAGGCAGGGGGCCTCCAGCACCGGGGAGCTGTTTTTT	CASRQGASSTGELFF
many	TRBV6-1	-	TRBJ2-7	TGTGCCAGCAGTGACTATCCCGACGAGCAGTACTTC	CASSDYPDEQYF
few	TRBV9	TRBD2	TRBJ2-3	TGTGCCAGCAGCGACCCTAGCGGGGGCACTTCTCTAGATACGCAGTATTTT	CASSDPSGGTSLDTQYF
many	TRBV2	TRBD2	TRBJ2-2	TGTGCCAGCGGTTATCTAGCGGGAAACACCGGGGAGCTGTTTTTT	CASGYLAGNTGELFF
once	TRBV7-2	TRBD1	TRBJ2-7	TGTGCCAGCAGCCTGGGACAGTTAACCTCCTACGAGCAGTACTTC	CASSLGQLTSYEQYF
-	TRBV28	-	TRBJ1-3	TGTGCCAGCAAGACGGCCGGTGGGGGAAACACCATATATTTT	CASKTAGGGNTIYF
few	TRBV29-1	-	TRBJ2-1	TGCAGCGTTGAGTTATTCGGGGACAATGAGCAGTTCTTC	CSVELFGDNEQFF
-	TRBV19	TRBD1	TRBJ1-1	TGTGCCAGTAGTCTGGACAGGCTGAACACTGAAGCTTTCTTT	CASSLDRLNTEAFF
many	TRBV9	-	TRBJ2-7	TGTGCCAGCAGCGCGGGACCGCTCAGCGCCTACGAGCAGTACTTC	CASSAGPLSAYEQYF
many	TRBV18	TRBD1	TRBJ1-2	TGTGCCAGCTCACCATCGGGGACAGTCTATGGCTACACCTTC	CASSPSGTVYGYTF
many	TRBV12-3/TRBV12-4	-	TRBJ2-1	TGTGCCAGCAGTTCCTCTGGGGCGAACCGAGGTGAGCAGTTCTTC	CASSSSGANRGEQFF
-	TRBV28	-	TRBJ1-2	TGTGCCAGCAGTTTACCCGTCGGCAACTATGGCCACACCTTC	CASSLPVGNYGHTF
many	TRBV7-2	TRBD2	TRBJ2-3	TGTGCCAGCAGCCGCCGGACTAGCGGGAGGTCTGGCAACACAGATACGCAGTATTTT	CASSRRTSGRSGNTDTQYF
-	TRBV7-9	TRBD1	TRBJ2-7	TGTGCCAGCAGCCCCGTTAGGACAGGGGGCTACGAGCAGTACTTC	CASSPVRTGGYEQYF
-	TRBV19	-	TRBJ1-1	TGTGCCAGTATGTTACCCTCCAGGCAGACTCGAGGGACTGAAGCTTTCTTT	CASMLPSRQTRGTEAFF
many	TRBV29-1	TRBD2	TRBJ2-3	TGCAGCGTTGAAGAGGTAGCGGGAGTAGATACGCAGTATTTT	CSVEEVAGVDTQYF
-	TRBV19	TRBD2	TRBJ2-1	TGTGCCAGTAGTACCCCGGGACTAGCGGGAGGGTTCTCCAATGAGCAGTTCTTC	CASSTPGLAGGFSNEQFF
many	TRBV20-1	TRBD2	TRBJ2-1	TGCAGTGCCTCACGTTCCAGCAGTCGGGAGGGCCTCAGGTACAATGAGCAGTTCTTC	CSASRSSSREGLRYNEQFF
few	TRBV28	-	TRBJ1-2	TGTGCCAGCAACCTCCCCAATACTAACTATGGCTACACCTTC	CASNLPNTNYGYTF
few	TRBV12-3/TRBV12-4	TRBD2	TRBJ2-1	TGTGCCAGCAGTTTCCCGCGGGAGCGGGATGAGCAGTTCTTC	CASSFPRERDEQFF
many	TRBV7-6	-	TRBJ2-1	TGTGCCAGCAGCTTAGACGGCCTGGGTTCCTACAATGAGCAGTTCTTC	CASSLDGLGSYNEQFF
few	TRBV7-2	-	TRBJ2-1	TGTGCCAGCAGCTTAAAAATAGGACGCCGCTCCTACAATGGGCAGTTCTTC	CASSLKIGRRSYNGQFF
few	TRBV9	TRBD1	TRBJ1-6	TGTGCCAGCAGCCGTCTTGGACAGGTCGTTGGTGGTTCACCCCTCCACTTT	CASSRLGQVVGGSPLHF
few	TRBV15	-	TRBJ2-2	TGTGCCACCAGCAGAGGGGCAGGGGACACCGGGGAGCTGTTTTTT	CATSRGAGDTGELFF
many	TRBV30	-	TRBJ2-3	TGTGCCTGCTCCGGAGGGCAGCAACTCACAGATACGCAGTATTTT	CACSGGQQLTDTQYF
many	TRBV20-1	-	TRBJ2-1	TGCAGTGCCCTTCGGGACGGACTTATGGATGAGCAGTTCTTC	CSALRDGLMDEQFF
-	TRBV30	-	TRBJ1-4	TGTGCCTGGAGTCCACCCTACACGACCCTGGGCACTAATGAAAAACTGTTTTTT	CAWSPPYTTLGTNEKLFF
few	TRBV4-1	-	TRBJ2-7	TGCGCCAGCAGCCCTTGGAACGGCAACCTCTACGAGCAGTACTTC	CASSPWNGNLYEQYF
many	TRBV5-1	TRBD2	TRBJ2-1	TGCGCCAGCAGCTCGAGGCCCATAGCGGGAGAAGACAATGAGCAGTTCTTC	CASSSRPIAGEDNEQFF
many	TRBV2	-	TRBJ2-3	TGTGCCAGCAGTACCCACTCGAGGAGCACAGATACGCAGTATTTT	CASSTHSRSTDTQYF
-	TRBV12-3/TRBV12-4	-	TRBJ2-4	TGTGCCAGCAGTTTTAAACTCGACAAAAACATTCAGTACTTC	CASSFKLDKNIQYF
-	TRBV12-3/TRBV12-4	-	TRBJ2-3	TGTGCCAGCCTCAGAGATACGCAGTATTTT	CASLRDTQYF
-	TRBV20-1	TRBD2	TRBJ2-5	TGCAGTGCTAGAGATACTAGCGGGAGGGTCGAGACCCAGTACTTC	CSARDTSGRVETQYF
-	TRBV2	-	TRBJ1-1	TGTGCCAGCAGTTCGGACAGCCCTGAAGCTTTCTTT	CASSSDSPEAFF
-	TRBV5-1	TRBD2	TRBJ2-5	TGCGCCAGCAGCTTCGGGACTACTGTATTGGAGACCCAGTACTTC	CASSFGTTVLETQYF
many	TRBV12-3/TRBV12-4	-	TRBJ1-1	TGTGCCAGCAGTCCCCCAGGGATAATGAACACTGAAGCTTTCTTT	CASSPPGIMNTEAFF
few	TRBV4-1	-	TRBJ2-3	TGCGCCAGCAGCCAACCCGAGACGGGCACAGATACGCAGTATTTT	CASSQPETGTDTQYF
few	TRBV20-1	-	TRBJ1-3	TGCAGTGCTGGGTACCTCGGGACAAGTTCTGGAAACACCATATATTTT	CSAGYLGTSSGNTIYF
-	TRBV28	-	TRBJ2-7	TGTGCCAGCACCTTTAGCGGAGCCTCCTACGAGCAGTACTTC	CASTFSGASYEQYF
-	TRBV19	TRBD1	TRBJ2-7	TGTGCCTTGGGAAACATTGACAGGGTCTACGAGCAGTACTTC	CALGNIDRVYEQYF
-	TRBV4-1	TRBD2	TRBJ2-4	TGCGCCAGCAGCCAAGTAACTAGCGGGAGGGCCGGGGACAAAAACATTCAGTACTTC	CASSQVTSGRAGDKNIQYF
-	TRBV6-1	TRBD2	TRBJ2-7	TGTGCCAGCACAACCGGGGGGTACGAGCAGTACTTC	CASTTGGYEQYF
many	TRBV28	TRBD2	TRBJ2-1	TGTGCCAGCAGTTTACCCCGACTAGCGGGAGTGCTCGATGAGCAGTTCTTC	CASSLPRLAGVLDEQFF
-	TRBV28	-	TRBJ1-1	TGTGCCAGCAGTTTAGCCCCAGGGACCACTGAAGCTTTCTTT	CASSLAPGTTEAFF
-	TRBV11-2	TRBD1	TRBJ2-7	TGTGCCAGCAGCTTGGAAGGGACAGGGGCCGAGCAGTACTTC	CASSLEGTGAEQYF
many	TRBV28	-	TRBJ1-1	TGTGCCAGCAACCTACAGGGCTCTGAAGCTTTCTTT	CASNLQGSEAFF